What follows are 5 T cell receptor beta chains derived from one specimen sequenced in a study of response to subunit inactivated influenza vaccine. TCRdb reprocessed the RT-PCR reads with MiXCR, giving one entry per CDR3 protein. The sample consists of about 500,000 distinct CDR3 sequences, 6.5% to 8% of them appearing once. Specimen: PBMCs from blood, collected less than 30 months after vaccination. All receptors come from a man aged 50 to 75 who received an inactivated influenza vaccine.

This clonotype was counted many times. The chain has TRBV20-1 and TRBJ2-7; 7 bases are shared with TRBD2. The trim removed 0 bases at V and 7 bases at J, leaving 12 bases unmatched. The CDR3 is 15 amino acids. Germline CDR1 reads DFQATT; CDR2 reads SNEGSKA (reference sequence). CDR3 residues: CSARDGGRARGEQYF. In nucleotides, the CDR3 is TGCAGTGCTAGAGATGGTGGGAGGGCCCGTGGTGAGCAGTACTTC.

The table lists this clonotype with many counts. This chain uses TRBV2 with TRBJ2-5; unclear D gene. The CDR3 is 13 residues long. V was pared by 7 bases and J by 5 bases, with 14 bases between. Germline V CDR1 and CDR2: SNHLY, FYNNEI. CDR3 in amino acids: CASTPGLRETQYF. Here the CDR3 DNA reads TGTGCCAGCACTCCAGGTTTAAGGGAGACCCAGTACTTC.

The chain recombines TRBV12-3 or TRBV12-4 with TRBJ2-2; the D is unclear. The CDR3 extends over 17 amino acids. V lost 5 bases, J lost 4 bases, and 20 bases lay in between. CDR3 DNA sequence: TGTGCCAGCAGTCCCCCCCGGACCGTCACCCTCACCGGGGAGCTGTTTTTT. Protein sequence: CASSPPRTVTLTGELFF.

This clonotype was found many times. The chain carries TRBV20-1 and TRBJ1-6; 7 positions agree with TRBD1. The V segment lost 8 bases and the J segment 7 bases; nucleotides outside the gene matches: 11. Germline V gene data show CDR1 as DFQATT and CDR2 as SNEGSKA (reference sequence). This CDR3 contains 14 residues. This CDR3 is CSTRTGDRNSPLHF. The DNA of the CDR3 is TGCAGTACCAGGACAGGCGATCGGAATTCACCCCTCCACTTT.

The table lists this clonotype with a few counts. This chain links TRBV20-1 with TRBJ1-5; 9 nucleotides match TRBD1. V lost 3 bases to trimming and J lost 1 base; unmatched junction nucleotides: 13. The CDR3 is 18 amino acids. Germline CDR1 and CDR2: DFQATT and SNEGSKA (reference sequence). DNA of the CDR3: TGCAGTGCTAGCCCCATAGATATAGGACAGGGGAGCAATCAGCCCCAGCATTTT. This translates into CSASPIDIGQGSNQPQHF.